Detailed here is one T cell receptor (beta chain). This record comes from a study of technical replicates of blood from several donors. Some clones are missing from TCRdb's copy, which holds only in-frame ones; the method was immunoSEQ multiplex PCR. The data contain under 95,000 clones, about 93% of them seen just once; the ten biggest clones take up approximately 0.27%. Input material: T cells isolated from PBMCs. This clonotype was sampled from a human donor in good health.

CDR3 region: CASSLVGQGHKAYEQYF. The CDR3 DNA reads TGTGCCAGCAGCTTGGTGGGACAGGGACACAAGGCCTACGAGCAGTACTTC. This chain connects TRBV5-6 to TRBJ2-7; 9 nucleotides agree with TRBD1. The germline V gene has CDR1 SGHDT and CDR2 YYEEEE. This CDR3 region has 17 residues. Unmatched junction bases numbered 9, after V lost 0 bases and J lost 2 bases.